The text below deals with one TCR beta chain. What it binds is unknown. This entry belongs to a study of blood T cells in healthy people across ages. As for the study in general: Per every two T cells, about one barcoded beta molecule was captured by template switching.

Study-level findings and limits: Older individuals had lower TCR beta diversity per million T cells (the decline was roughly linear).

Each donor had around 11 milliliters of peripheral blood drawn. CDR1 is MNHEY and CDR2 is SMNVEV in the germline V gene (reference sequence). The CDR3 runs 16 residues. With V trimmed by 3 bases and J by 5 bases, 6 bases remained unmatched. Through a sample-barcoded 5' primer and a J-beta primer mix, a second PCR was run for roughly 7 to 12 cycles. CDR3-containing paired-end reads numbered at least 2.5 million in each sample. Each CDR3 protein is one row after TCRdb ran MiXCR on the 5' RACE reads. The repertoire holds about a million distinct CDR3 sequences, with roughly 50% as singletons. Sequencing used blood. The origin of this receptor is a young man in good health. The rearrangement uses TRBV27 and TRBJ2-7, with 14 positions matching TRBD2. This CDR3 reads CASSFKPGLAGDEQYF. DNA for the CDR3: TGTGCCAGCAGTTTTAAGCCGGGACTAGCGGGGGACGAGCAGTACTTC.